The 28 T cell receptor beta chains presented below share a single source sample, sequenced in a study of blood T cell repertoires in COVID-19. The repertoire was sequenced with immunoSEQ multiplex PCR; TCRdb's copy has only in-frame clones and lacks some. The profile shows around 97,000 clones, more than 75% of them singletons. The sample taken for sequencing was peripheral blood. These receptor sequences come from a human donor in a cohort sampled during active COVID-19.

The chain uses TRBV6-6 and TRBJ2-5; D call uncertain. In germline, CDR1 is MNHNY, CDR2 SVGAGI (reference sequence). This CDR3 contains 15 residues. The V gene lost 0 bases and the J gene lost 1 base, with 9 bases spanning the gap. As DNA, the CDR3 is TGTGCCAGCAGTTACTCGATGCTCGGCCAAGAGACCCAGTACTTC. Translated, it gives CASSYSMLGQETQYF.

This chain uses TRBV7-9 with TRBJ2-3, with TRBD2 identical over 12 bases. The CDR3 is made up of 16 amino acids. V lost 4 bases to trimming and J lost 6 bases; unmatched junction nucleotides: 8. Germline CDR1 reads SEHNR; CDR2 reads FQNEAQ (reference sequence). This CDR3 reads CASSSRLAGDGDTQYF. The DNA of the CDR3 is TGTGCCAGCAGCTCGAGACTAGCGGGAGACGGCGATACGCAGTATTTT.

The V and J genes are TRBV29-1 and TRBJ2-3; TRBD2 matches 10 bases. The CDR3 has 14 amino acids. Losses at the gene ends were 6 bases for V and 6 bases for J; bases not matched to a gene: 9. CDR1 and CDR2 from the germline V gene are SQVTM and ANQGSEA. This chain's CDR3 is CSVLTSGAADTQYF. The CDR3 DNA sequence: TGCAGCGTCCTAACTAGCGGGGCGGCGGATACGCAGTATTTT.

This clone was counted a single time. This rearrangement joins TRBV12-3 or TRBV12-4 to TRBJ2-5; 7 nucleotides match TRBD2. This CDR3 has 12 residues. The V gene end was trimmed by 8 bases and the J gene end by 7 bases; junction bases not matched to a gene: 7. The CDR3 DNA reads as TGTGCCAGCGGGCGGGAGCGGGGGACCCAGTACTTC. It codes for CASGRERGTQYF.

The CDR3 spells CSVRGGGRQETQYF. In DNA, the CDR3 is TGCAGCGTTAGAGGTGGCGGGAGGCAAGAGACCCAGTACTTC. This rearrangement joins TRBV29-1 to TRBJ2-5; 8 positions match TRBD2. CDR1 is SQVTM, CDR2 ANQGSEA, per germline. The J segment lost 2 bases and the V segment lost 5 bases, leaving 7 bases of the junction unmatched. The CDR3 is 14 residues long.

The CDR3 here is CSVEDPYFYEQYF. The CDR3 DNA follows: TGCAGCGTTGAAGATCCCTATTTCTACGAGCAGTACTTC. This sequence joins TRBV29-1 and TRBJ2-7; D is undetermined. CDR1 and CDR2 (germline): SQVTM, ANQGSEA. The CDR3 extends over 13 amino acids. V shed 0 bases and J shed 3 bases, with 9 bases lying between them.

V gene TRBV9 combines with J gene TRBJ2-2, with 8 bases that match TRBD2. The V and J ends lost 7 bases and 1 base, in that order; junction bases with no gene match: 6. From germline, CDR1 is SGDLS and CDR2 YYNGEE. The CDR3 contains 15 residues. CDR3: CASAGGHMNTGELFF. CDR3 bases: TGTGCCAGCGCGGGGGGCCATATGAACACCGGGGAGCTGTTTTTT.

This sequence joins TRBV5-8 and TRBJ2-1; possibly TRBD1 for D (6 bases). This CDR3 has 17 amino acids. Germline CDR1 is SGHTS and CDR2 is YDEGEE. Trimming removed 3 bases at V and 2 bases at J, with 18 bases between. The CDR3: CASSSNPPRGTYNEQFF. DNA for the CDR3: TGTGCCAGCAGCTCGAATCCCCCCAGGGGCACCTACAATGAGCAGTTCTTC.

The rearrangement uses TRBV7-3 and TRBJ1-5, with D possibly being TRBD1 (6 bases). Germline CDR1 reads SGHTA; CDR2 reads FQGTGA. This CDR3 region has 13 residues. Trimming took off 5 bases at V and 9 bases at J, with 14 bases between the two ends. CDR3 residues: CASSQNRASPQHF. The CDR3 DNA reads TGTGCCAGCAGCCAAAACAGGGCATCGCCCCAGCATTTT.

The chain couples TRBV29-1 to TRBJ2-7, with D perhaps matching TRBD1 (6 bases). The germline V and J ends were trimmed by 4 bases and 3 bases, with 16 bases remaining between them. The CDR3 runs to 14 residues. The germline CDR1 and CDR2 sequences are SQVTM and ANQGSEA. The CDR3 nucleotides read TGCAGCGTTGCTGGGGGCGGGTCGGTCTACGAGCAGTACTTC. The encoded protein is CSVAGGGSVYEQYF.

The CDR3 DNA sequence: TGTGCCAGTAGTATGGGGACAGGCCCCTTCTCACCCCTCCACTTT. This encodes CASSMGTGPFSPLHF. The V gene is TRBV19, the J gene TRBJ1-6; 8 bases are a match to TRBD1. The CDR3 is made up of 15 amino acids. With 3 bases clipped from V and 10 bases from J, the junction kept 8 bases outside the gene matches. Germline V lookup: CDR1 LNHDA, CDR2 SQIVND (reference sequence).

V is TRBV5-1 and J is TRBJ2-5; TRBD2 might be the D (6 bases). The length of the CDR3 is 14 residues. Germline loops: CDR1 SGHRS, CDR2 YFSETQ. The V gene lost 0 bases and the J gene lost 5 bases, with 11 bases spanning the gap. In DNA form, the CDR3 reads TGCGCCAGCAGCTTGGCCCTGGAGGGGGAGACCCAGTACTTC. Its protein product is CASSLALEGETQYF.

This clone was seen only once. The chain joins TRBV29-1 to TRBJ1-2; TRBD1 matches 10 bases. This CDR3 is built from 19 residues. Losses at the gene ends were 1 base for V and 2 bases for J; bases not matched to a gene: 16. Germline V lookup: CDR1 SQVTM, CDR2 ANQGSEA. The CDR3 region has the DNA TGCAGCGTTGAAGGCAGCCCCGGGGGACAGGGGTCACCCAACTATGGCTACACCTTC. Its translation is CSVEGSPGGQGSPNYGYTF.

Concerning this clone itself: At one of its ends the junction is not consistent with the germline gene, which may arise from a read error. The V gene is TRBV3-1 (or the pseudogene TRBV3-2), the J gene TRBJ1-1, with TRBD1 identical over 10 bases. CDR1 is LGHDT and CDR2 is YNNKEL in the germline V gene (reference sequence). The CDR3 is made up of 14 amino acids. The CDR3 coding sequence is TGTGCGAGCATTGTGGGGACAGGGGACACTGAAGCTTTCTTT. Encoded protein: CASIVGTGDTEAFF.

This clone was counted only a few times. The chain couples TRBV27 to TRBJ2-1; 7 bases align to TRBD2. Germline V gene lookup returns CDR1 MNHEY and CDR2 SMNVEV (reference sequence). V lost 5 bases to trimming and J lost 7 bases; unmatched junction nucleotides: 26. The CDR3 has 20 residues. The CDR3, as DNA: TGTGCCAGCAGTCCGCTAAGTGATCTCTGGGCGGGAGATGTAGGGAATGAGCAGTTCTTC. Protein: CASSPLSDLWAGDVGNEQFF.

The genes are TRBV18 and TRBJ2-7; D perhaps matches TRBD1 (5 bases). The CDR3 has 13 amino acids. From germline, CDR1 is KGHSH and CDR2 LQKENI. Trimming cost V 3 bases and J 9 bases, with 15 bases left between them. The CDR3 DNA sequence: TGTGCCAGCTCACCTAACTTAGGGGTCGGGCAGTACTTC. As protein: CASSPNLGVGQYF.

The chain joins TRBV5-6 to TRBJ1-2; D unclear. V shed 1 base and J shed 4 bases, with 11 bases lying between them. Germline V gene lookup returns CDR1 SGHDT and CDR2 YYEEEE. CDR3 size: 14 residues. The CDR3 loop is CASSLSGTFYGYTF. The CDR3 DNA reads as TGTGCCAGCAGCTTGTCAGGTACCTTCTATGGCTACACCTTC.

This clone was picked up a small number of times. The rearrangement links TRBV6-2 or TRBV6-3 to TRBJ2-2; 9 bases match TRBD1. With 2 bases clipped from V and 7 bases from J, the junction kept 2 bases outside the gene matches. CDR3 size: 14 residues. The germline V gene encodes CDR1 MNHEY and CDR2 SVGEGT. This chain's CDR3 is CASSYTTGGGELFF. DNA for the CDR3: TGTGCCAGCAGTTACACGACAGGGGGCGGGGAGCTGTTTTTT.

The J gene is TRBJ1-1, the V gene TRBV28; TRBD1 aligns across 7 bases. Per germline, CDR1 MDHEN and CDR2 SYDVKM. CDR3 length: 17 amino acids. Trimming cost V 1 base and J 1 base; bases outside gene matches: 9. The CDR3 sequence is CASSLFPWTGENTEAFF. In DNA form, the CDR3 reads TGTGCCAGCAGTTTATTTCCCTGGACAGGAGAGAACACTGAAGCTTTCTTT.

The V and J genes are TRBV4-1 and TRBJ2-7, with D tentatively TRBD2 (6 bases). Between the trimmed V and J ends, which lost 0 bases and 1 base, there was a span of 19 bases. Germline CDR1 reads MGHRA; CDR2 reads YSYEKL. CDR3 length equals 18 residues. The DNA of the CDR3 is TGCGCCAGCAGCCAAGACGGTACCCGGAGGGTGACATCCTACGAGCAGTACTTC. This gives the protein CASSQDGTRRVTSYEQYF.

The CDR3 coding sequence is TGTGCCAGCAGCTTTATTGGGCAGGGGGAGAGAGATACGCAGTATTTT. Encoded protein: CASSFIGQGERDTQYF. The chain carries TRBV5-4 and TRBJ2-3; 7 bases map to TRBD1. V lost 2 bases and J lost 5; bases outside the gene matches: 11. Looked up from germline, CDR1 is SGHNT and CDR2 is YYREEE (reference sequence). The CDR3 is made up of 16 amino acids.

The chain links TRBV29-1 to TRBJ2-2; 8 bases agree with TRBD1. Losses at the gene ends were 7 bases for V and 0 bases for J; bases not matched to a gene: 4. The germline V gene encodes CDR1 SQVTM and CDR2 ANQGSEA. This CDR3 spans 14 amino acids. CDR3 amino acids: CSAAGGANTGELFF. The CDR3 nucleotides read TGCAGCGCCGCAGGGGGCGCGAACACCGGGGAGCTGTTTTTT.

This chain connects TRBV6-6 to TRBJ2-3, with 9 nucleotides matching TRBD2. The germline gives CDR1 MNHNY, CDR2 SVGAGI (reference sequence). Germline trimming cut 5 bases from V and 1 base from J; bases unmatched to any gene: 7. This CDR3 spans 16 amino acids. DNA of the CDR3: TGTGCCAGCAGTACTCATAGCGGGAGTGGCACAGATACGCAGTATTTT. Amino acid sequence: CASSTHSGSGTDTQYF.

The V and J genes are TRBV4-3 and TRBJ1-2; D possibly corresponds to TRBD1 (6 bases). Germline V gives CDR1 LGHNA, CDR2 YSLEER. The V and J ends lost 6 bases and 1 base respectively, with 36 bases between them. CDR3 length: 22 residues. CDR3 in amino acids: CASRQSPLQGTRPIGVNYGYTF. The CDR3 nucleotides read TGCGCCAGCAGGCAGTCACCCCTTCAGGGGACTAGACCTATTGGGGTTAACTATGGCTACACCTTC.

The chain couples TRBV12-3 or TRBV12-4 to TRBJ2-7; D is perhaps TRBD1 (6 bases). Trimming shortened V by 0 bases and J by 4 bases, and 7 bases separated the two germline ends. The CDR3 contains 13 residues. The CDR3 DNA reads TGTGCCAGCAGTTTAGCTGACAGGTACGAGCAGTACTTC. Its protein product is CASSLADRYEQYF.

This chain links TRBV7-3 with TRBJ2-2; the D gene is possibly TRBD1 (5 bases). The CDR3 length is 15 residues. CDR1 is SGHTA and CDR2 is FQGTGA in the germline V gene. Trimming cost V 3 bases and J 12 bases, with 20 bases left between them. The CDR3 DNA is TGTGCCAGCAGCTTCCCCTTGACAGCCCCTCCGAAGCTGTTTTTT. It codes for CASSFPLTAPPKLFF.

This CDR3 is CASSVAAGGYANEQFF. CDR3 in DNA: TGTGCCAGCAGCGTAGCGGCAGGGGGCTACGCCAATGAGCAGTTCTTC. The chain uses TRBV9 and TRBJ2-1, with TRBD1 matching over 8 bases. The CDR3 has 16 residues. From germline, CDR1 is SGDLS and CDR2 YYNGEE. The ends lost 0 bases at V and 6 bases at J; junction bases unmatched: 8.

The rearrangement joins TRBV6-6 to TRBJ1-2; TRBD1 aligns across 7 bases. This CDR3 contains 13 residues. Germline V gives CDR1 MNHNY, CDR2 SVGAGI (reference sequence). The trim removed 6 bases at V and 7 bases at J, leaving 8 bases unmatched. CDR3 bases: TGTGCCAGCAGGAAGGGACAGACCTCTGGCTACACCTTC. It yields the protein CASRKGQTSGYTF.